This T cell receptor beta chain is from a study of T-cell reconstitution after alpha-beta-depleted transplantation in children. This clonotype showed up many times. An end of the junction differs from the germline gene, which may be a read error. Researchers prepared the TCRbeta library using unique molecular identifiers, the study reports. Using its own MiXCR run on the PCR reads, TCRdb lists one record per CDR3 protein. The sample has 200,000 or so distinct CDR3 sequences; around 7% are singletons. CDR1 and CDR2 (germline): PRHDT, FYEKMQ (reference sequence). The CDR3 is made up of 15 amino acids. The source of this sequence is a boy aged 2 to 9 with acute lymphoblastic leukemia, due to receive a stem cell transplant. Here the sequenced sample was PBMCs, taken before TCRalphabeta/CD19-depleted stem cell transplant. V usage is TRBV13 and J usage is TRBJ2-3, with D perhaps assigned TRBD1 or TRBD2 (5 bases each). The CDR3 DNA reads TGTGCCAGCAGCCTAGGGCAGGGACCCACAGATACGCAGTATTTT. Residues: CASSLGQGPTDTQYF. Filled out from reference TRBV13 and TRBJ2-3, the complete variable domain reads AAGVIQSPRHLIKEKRETATLKCYPIPRHDTVYWYQQGPGQDPQFLISFYEKMQSDKGSIPDRFSAQQFSDYHSELNMSSLELGDSALYFCASSLGQGPTDTQYFGPGTRLTVL.